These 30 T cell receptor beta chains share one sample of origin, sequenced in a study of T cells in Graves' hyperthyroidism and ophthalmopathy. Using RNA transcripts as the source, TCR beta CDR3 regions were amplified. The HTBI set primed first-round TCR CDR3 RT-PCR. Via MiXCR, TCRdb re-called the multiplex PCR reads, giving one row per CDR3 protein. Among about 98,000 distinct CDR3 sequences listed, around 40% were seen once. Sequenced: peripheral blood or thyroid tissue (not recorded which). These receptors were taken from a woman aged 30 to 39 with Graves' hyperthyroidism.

CDR3 loop: CSASGTSRFGELFF. CDR3 coding DNA: TGCAGTGCTAGCGGGACTAGTCGGTTCGGGGAGCTGTTTTTT. The chain uses TRBV20-1 and TRBJ2-2, with 8 bases identical to TRBD2. Germline assignment: CDR1 DFQATT and CDR2 SNEGSKA (reference sequence). CDR3 size: 14 residues. V lost 3 bases, J lost 7 bases, and 7 bases stayed unmatched.

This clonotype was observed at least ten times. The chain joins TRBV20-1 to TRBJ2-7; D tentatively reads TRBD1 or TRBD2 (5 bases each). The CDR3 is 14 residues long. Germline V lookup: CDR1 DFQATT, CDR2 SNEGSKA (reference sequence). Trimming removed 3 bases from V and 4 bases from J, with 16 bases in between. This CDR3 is CSASDRGAGYEQYF. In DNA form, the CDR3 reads TGCAGTGCTAGTGATCGAGGGGCGGGTTACGAGCAGTACTTC.

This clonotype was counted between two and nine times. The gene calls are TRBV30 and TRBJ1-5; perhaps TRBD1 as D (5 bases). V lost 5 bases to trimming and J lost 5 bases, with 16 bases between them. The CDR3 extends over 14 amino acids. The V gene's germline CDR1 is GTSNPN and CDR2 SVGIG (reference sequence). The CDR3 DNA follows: TGTGCCTGGGGCGTGGGAGGGGCAGATCAGCCCCAGCATTTT. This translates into CAWGVGGADQPQHF.

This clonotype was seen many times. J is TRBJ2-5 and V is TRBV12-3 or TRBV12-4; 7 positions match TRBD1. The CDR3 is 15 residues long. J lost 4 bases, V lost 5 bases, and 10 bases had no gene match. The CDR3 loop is CASSPGTAGGETQYF. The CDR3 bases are TGTGCCAGCAGTCCCGGGACAGCCGGCGGAGAGACCCAGTACTTC.

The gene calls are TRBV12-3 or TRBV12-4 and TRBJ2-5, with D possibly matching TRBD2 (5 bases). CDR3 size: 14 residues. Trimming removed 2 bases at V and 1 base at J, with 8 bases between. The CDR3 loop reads CASSLRGSQETQYF. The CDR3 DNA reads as TGTGCCAGCAGTTTACGGGGTAGCCAAGAGACCCAGTACTTC.

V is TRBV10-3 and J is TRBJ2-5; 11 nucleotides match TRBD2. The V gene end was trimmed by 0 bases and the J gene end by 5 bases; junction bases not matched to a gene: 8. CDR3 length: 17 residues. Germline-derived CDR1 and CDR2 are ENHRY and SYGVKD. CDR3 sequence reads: CAISESTIAGGMETQYF. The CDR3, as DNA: TGTGCCATCAGTGAGTCGACAATAGCGGGAGGGATGGAGACCCAGTACTTC.

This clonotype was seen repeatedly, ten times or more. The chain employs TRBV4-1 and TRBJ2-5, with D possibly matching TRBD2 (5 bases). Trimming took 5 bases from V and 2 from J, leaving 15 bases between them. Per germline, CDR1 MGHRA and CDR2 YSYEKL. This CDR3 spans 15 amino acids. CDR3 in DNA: TGCGCCAGCAGCTTCCCGAACTCGGGGCAAGAGACCCAGTACTTC. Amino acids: CASSFPNSGQETQYF.

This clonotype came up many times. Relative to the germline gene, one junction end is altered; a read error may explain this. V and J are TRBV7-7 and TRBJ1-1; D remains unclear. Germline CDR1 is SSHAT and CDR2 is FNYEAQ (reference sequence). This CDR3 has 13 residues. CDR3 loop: CASSARTGAEAFF. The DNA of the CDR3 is TGTGCTAGCAGCGCCCGTACTGGGGCTGAAGCTTTCTTT.

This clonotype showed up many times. The CDR3, as DNA: TGTGCCAGCACTCCCCAGGAGGGCTATACTGAAGCTTTCTTT. Translation gives CASTPQEGYTEAFF. This chain links TRBV7-9 with TRBJ1-1; D is unresolved. V was shortened by 7 bases and J by 5 bases, with 17 bases between the two germline ends. The CDR3 has 14 residues. Germline CDR1 reads SEHNR; CDR2 reads FQNEAQ (reference sequence).

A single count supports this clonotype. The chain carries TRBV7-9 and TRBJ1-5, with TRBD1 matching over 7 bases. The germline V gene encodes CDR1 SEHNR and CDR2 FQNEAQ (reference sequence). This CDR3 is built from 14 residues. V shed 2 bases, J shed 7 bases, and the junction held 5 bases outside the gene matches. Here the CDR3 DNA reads TGTGCCAGCAGCTTAAGACAGGGTGTACAGCCCCAGCATTTT. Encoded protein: CASSLRQGVQPQHF.

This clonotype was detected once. CDR3 coding DNA: TGTGCCAGCAGCTTAGGCGCGGGACCTCAAGAGACCCAGCATTTT. Protein: CASSLGAGPQETQHF. This chain uses TRBV7-3 with TRBJ1-5; possibly TRBD1 for D (5 bases). The germline V gene has CDR1 SGHTA and CDR2 FQGTGA. Trimming shortened V by 2 bases and J by 11 bases, and 19 bases separated the two germline ends. The CDR3 is 15 amino acids.

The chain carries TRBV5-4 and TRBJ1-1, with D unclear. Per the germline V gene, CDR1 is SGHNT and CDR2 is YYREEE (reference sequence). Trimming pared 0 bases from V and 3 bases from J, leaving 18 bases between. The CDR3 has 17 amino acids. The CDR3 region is CASSLVLPRATDTEAFF. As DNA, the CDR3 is TGTGCCAGCAGCTTGGTTTTACCGAGGGCTACGGACACTGAAGCTTTCTTT.

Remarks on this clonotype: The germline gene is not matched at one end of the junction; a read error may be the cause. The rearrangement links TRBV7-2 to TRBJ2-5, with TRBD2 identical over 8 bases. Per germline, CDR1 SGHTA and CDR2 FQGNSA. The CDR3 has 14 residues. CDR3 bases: TGTGTCAGCAGCTTAGAGGCGGGGGGTGAGACCCAGTACTTC. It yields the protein CVSSLEAGGETQYF.

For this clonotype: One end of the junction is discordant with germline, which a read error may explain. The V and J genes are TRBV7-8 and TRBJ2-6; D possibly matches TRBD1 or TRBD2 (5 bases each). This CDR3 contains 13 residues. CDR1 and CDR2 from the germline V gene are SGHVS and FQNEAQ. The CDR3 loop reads CASSLMGRNTEAF. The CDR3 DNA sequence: TGTGCCAGCAGCTTAATGGGACGGAACACTGAAGCTTTC.

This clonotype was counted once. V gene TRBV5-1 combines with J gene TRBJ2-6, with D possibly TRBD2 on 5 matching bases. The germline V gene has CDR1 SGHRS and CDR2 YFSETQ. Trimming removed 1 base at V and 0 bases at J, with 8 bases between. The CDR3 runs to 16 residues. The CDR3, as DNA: TGCGCCAGCAGCTTGAGGGAGTACTCTGGGGCCAACGTCCTGACTTTC. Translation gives CASSLREYSGANVLTF.

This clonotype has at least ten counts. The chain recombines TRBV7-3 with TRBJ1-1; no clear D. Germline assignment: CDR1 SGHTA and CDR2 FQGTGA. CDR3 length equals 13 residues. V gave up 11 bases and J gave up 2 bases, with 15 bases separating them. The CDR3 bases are TGTGCCTCCGGAAGGTGGGGAAACACTGAAGCTTTCTTT. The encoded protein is CASGRWGNTEAFF. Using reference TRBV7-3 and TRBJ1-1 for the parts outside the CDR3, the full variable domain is GAGVSQTPSNKVTEKGKYVELRCDPISGHTALYWYRQSLGQGPEFLIYFQGTGAADDSGLPNDRFFAVRPEGSVSTLKIQRTERGDSAVYLCASGRWGNTEAFFGQGTRLTVV.

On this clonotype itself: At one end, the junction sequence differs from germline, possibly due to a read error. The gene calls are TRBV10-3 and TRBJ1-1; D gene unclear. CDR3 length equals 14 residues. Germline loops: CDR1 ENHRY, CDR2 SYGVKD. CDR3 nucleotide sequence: TGTGCCGTCAGTGAAAGTCGGATGACCACTGAAGCTTTCTTC. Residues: CAVSESRMTTEAFF.

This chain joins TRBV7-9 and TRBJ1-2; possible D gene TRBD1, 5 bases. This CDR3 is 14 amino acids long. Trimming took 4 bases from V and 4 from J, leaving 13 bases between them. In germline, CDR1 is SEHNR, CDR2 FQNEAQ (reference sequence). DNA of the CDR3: TGTGCCAGCAGCTCCTCCGGGGCTAGCTATGGCTACACCTTC. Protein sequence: CASSSSGASYGYTF.

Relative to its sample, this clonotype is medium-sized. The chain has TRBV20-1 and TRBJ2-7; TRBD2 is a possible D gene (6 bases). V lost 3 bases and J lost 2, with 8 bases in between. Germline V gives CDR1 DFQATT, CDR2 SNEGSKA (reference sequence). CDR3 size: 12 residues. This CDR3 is CSARTRTYEQYF. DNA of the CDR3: TGCAGTGCTAGGACTAGGACCTACGAGCAGTACTTC.

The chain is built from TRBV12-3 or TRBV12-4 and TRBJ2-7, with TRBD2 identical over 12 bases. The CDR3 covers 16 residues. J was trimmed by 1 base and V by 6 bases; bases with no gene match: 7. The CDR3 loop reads CASSSLAGGYSYEQYF. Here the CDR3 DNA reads TGTGCCAGCAGCTCTCTAGCGGGAGGGTATTCCTACGAGCAGTACTTC.

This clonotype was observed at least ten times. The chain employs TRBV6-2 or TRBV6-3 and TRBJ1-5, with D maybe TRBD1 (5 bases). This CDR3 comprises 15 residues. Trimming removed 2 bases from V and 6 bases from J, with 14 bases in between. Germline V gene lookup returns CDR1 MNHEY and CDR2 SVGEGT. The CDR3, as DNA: TGTGCCAGCAGTTACGGCAGGGAGTGGCCTCAGCCCCAGCATTTT. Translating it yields CASSYGREWPQPQHF.

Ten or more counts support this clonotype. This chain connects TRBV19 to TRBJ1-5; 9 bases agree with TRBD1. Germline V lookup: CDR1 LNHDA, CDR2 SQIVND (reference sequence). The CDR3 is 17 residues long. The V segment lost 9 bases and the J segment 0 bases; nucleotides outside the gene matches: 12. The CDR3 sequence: CASTKTGGSYSNQPQHF. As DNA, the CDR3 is TGTGCCAGCACAAAGACAGGGGGTAGTTATAGCAATCAGCCCCAGCATTTT.

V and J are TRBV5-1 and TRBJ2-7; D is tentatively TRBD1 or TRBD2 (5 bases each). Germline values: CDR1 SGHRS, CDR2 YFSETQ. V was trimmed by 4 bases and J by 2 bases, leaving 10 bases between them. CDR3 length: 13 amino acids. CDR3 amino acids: CASSLRDPYEQYF. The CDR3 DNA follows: TGCGCCAGCAGCCTCCGGGACCCCTACGAGCAGTACTTC.

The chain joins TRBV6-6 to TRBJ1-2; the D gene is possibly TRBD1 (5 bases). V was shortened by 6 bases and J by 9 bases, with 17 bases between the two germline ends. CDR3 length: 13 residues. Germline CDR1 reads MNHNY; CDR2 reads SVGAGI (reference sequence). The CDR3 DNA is TGTGCCAGCAGGAGACGGGACGGGATGAGCTACACCTTC. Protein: CASRRRDGMSYTF.

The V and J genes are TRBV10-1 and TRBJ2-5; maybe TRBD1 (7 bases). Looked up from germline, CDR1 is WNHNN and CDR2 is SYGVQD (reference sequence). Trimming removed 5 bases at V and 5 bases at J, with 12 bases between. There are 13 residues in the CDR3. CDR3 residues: CASSRDSGETQYF. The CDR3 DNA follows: TGCGCCAGCAGTCGGGACAGCGGGGAGACCCAGTACTTC.

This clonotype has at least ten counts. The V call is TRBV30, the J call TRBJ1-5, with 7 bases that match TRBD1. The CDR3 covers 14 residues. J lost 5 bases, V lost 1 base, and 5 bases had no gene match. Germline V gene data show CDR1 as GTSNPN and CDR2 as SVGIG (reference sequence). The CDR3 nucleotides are TGTGCCTGGAGTGAGGACAGGAACCATCAGCCCCAGCATTTT. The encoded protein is CAWSEDRNHQPQHF.

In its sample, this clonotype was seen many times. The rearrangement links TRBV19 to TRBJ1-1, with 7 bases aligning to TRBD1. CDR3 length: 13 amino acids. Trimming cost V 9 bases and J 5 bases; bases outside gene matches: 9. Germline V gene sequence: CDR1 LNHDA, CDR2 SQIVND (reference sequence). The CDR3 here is CASIPQGTTEAFF. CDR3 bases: TGTGCCAGCATTCCACAGGGGACGACTGAAGCTTTCTTT.

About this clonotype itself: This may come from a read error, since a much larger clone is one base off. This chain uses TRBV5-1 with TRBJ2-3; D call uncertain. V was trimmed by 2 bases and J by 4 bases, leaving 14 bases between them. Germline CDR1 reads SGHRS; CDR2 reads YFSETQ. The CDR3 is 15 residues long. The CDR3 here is CASSLGRSWADTQYF. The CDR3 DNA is TGCGCCAGCAGCTTAGGACGTTCGTGGGCAGATACGCAGTATTTT.

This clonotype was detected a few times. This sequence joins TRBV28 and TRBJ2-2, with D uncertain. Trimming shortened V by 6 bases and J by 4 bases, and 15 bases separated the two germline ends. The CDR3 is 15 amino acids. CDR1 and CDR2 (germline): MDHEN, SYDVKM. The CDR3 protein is CASRTTVNPTGELFF. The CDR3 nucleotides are TGTGCCAGCAGAACTACAGTTAACCCCACCGGGGAGCTGTTTTTT. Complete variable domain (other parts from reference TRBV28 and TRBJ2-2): DVKVTQSSRYLVKRTGEKVFLECVQDMDHENMFWYRQDPGLGLRLIYFSYDVKMKEKGDIPEGYSVSREKKERFSLILESASTNQTSMYLCASRTTVNPTGELFFGEGSRLTVL.

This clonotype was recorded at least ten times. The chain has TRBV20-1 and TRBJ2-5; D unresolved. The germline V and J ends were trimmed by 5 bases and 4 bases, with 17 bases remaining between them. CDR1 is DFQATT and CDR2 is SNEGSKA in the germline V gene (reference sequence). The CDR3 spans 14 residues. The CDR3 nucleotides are TGCAGTGCTGCAGGAGCAGGTTCGAGAGAGACCCAGTACTTC. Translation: CSAAGAGSRETQYF.